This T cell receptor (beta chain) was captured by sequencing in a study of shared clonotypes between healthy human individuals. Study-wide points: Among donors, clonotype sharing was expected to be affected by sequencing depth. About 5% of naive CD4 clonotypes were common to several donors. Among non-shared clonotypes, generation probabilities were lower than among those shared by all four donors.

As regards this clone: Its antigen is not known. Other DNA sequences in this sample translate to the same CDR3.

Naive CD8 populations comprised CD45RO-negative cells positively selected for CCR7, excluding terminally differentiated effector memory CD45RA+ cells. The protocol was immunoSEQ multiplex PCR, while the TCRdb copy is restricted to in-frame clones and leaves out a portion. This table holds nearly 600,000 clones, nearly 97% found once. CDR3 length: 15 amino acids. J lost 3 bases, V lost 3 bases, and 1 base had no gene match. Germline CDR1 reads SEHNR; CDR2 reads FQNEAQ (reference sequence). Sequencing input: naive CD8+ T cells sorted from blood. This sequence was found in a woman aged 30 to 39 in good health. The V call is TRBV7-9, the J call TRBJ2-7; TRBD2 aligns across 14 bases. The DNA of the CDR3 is TGTGCCAGCAGCTTCGGGACTAGCGGGAGCTACGAGCAGTACTTC. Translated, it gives CASSFGTSGSYEQYF.